This TCR beta chain was recorded in a study of cytotoxic CD8 clonotypes in ibrutinib-treated CLL. Turning to the study itself: Partial responses totalled roughly 25 and complete responses 2; after median around 74 months, about 15 remained remitted and roughly twelve progressed. The sample average was 255,043 productive templates and tens of thousands of productive rearrangements.

Assay used: immunoSEQ multiplex PCR; TCRdb lists only in-frame clones, some missing. The sample includes 110,000 to 150,000 clones, about 70% seen only once; the top ten take about 5%. The length of the CDR3 is 12 residues. Germline assignment: CDR1 SNHLY and CDR2 FYNNEI. V lost 6 bases and J 3 bases, leaving 9 bases between the germline ends. The sequence was obtained from a human donor with chronic lymphocytic leukemia. Sequenced material: PBMCs, taken after 24 months of ibrutinib treatment. This chain joins TRBV2 and TRBJ2-7; D tentatively fits TRBD1 or TRBD2 (5 bases each). The DNA for the CDR3 is TGTGCCAGCAGAGGGGACGGCTACGAGCAGTACTTC. The encoded protein is CASRGDGYEQYF.